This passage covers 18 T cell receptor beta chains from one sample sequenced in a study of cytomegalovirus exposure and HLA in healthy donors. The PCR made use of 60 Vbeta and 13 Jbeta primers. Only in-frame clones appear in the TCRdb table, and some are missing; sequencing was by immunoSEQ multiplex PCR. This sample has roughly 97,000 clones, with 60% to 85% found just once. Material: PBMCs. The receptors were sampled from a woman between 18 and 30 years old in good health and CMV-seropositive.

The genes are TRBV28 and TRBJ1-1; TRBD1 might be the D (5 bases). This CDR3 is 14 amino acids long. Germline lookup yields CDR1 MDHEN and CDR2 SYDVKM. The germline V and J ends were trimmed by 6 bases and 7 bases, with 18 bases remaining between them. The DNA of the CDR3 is TGTGCCAGCAGCAAAGCAACGAGGGGACTTGAAGCTTTCTTT. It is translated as CASSKATRGLEAFF.

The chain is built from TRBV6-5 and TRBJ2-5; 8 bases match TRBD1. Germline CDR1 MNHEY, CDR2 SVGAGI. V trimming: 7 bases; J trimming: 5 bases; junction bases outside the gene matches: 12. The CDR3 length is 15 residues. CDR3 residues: CASTQGQGAFETQYF. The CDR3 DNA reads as TGTGCCAGCACCCAAGGGCAGGGGGCTTTCGAGACCCAGTACTTC.

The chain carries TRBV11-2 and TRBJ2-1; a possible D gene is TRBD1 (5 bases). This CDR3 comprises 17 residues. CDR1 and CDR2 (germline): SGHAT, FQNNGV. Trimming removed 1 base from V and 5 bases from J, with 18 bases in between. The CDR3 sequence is CASSLGQGRPPHNEQFF. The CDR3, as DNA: TGTGCCAGCAGCTTAGGGCAGGGAAGGCCCCCCCACAATGAGCAGTTCTTC.

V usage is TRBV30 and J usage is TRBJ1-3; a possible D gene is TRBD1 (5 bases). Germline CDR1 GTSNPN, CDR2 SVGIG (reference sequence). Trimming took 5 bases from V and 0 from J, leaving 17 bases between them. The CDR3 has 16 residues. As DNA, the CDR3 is TGTGCCTGGGACCGTCCCTCAGGGAACTCTGGAAACACCATATATTTT. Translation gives CAWDRPSGNSGNTIYF. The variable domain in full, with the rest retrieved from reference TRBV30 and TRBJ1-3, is SQTIHQWPATLVQPVGSPLSLECTVEGTSNPNLYWYRQAAGRGLQLLFYSVGIGQISSEVPQNLSASRPQDRQFILSSKKLLLSDSGFYLCAWDRPSGNSGNTIYFGEGSWLTVV.

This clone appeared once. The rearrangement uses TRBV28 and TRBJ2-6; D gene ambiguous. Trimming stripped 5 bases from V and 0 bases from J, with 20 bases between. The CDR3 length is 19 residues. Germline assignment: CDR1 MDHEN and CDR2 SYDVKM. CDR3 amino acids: CASSNTRSPLSSGANVLTF. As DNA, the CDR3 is TGTGCCAGCAGTAATACTCGGAGTCCGCTCTCCTCTGGGGCCAACGTCCTGACTTTC.

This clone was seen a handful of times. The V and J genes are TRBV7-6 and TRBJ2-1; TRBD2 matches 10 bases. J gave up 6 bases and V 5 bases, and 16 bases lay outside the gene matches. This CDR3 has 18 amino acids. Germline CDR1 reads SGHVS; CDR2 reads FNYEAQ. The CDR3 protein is CASSRGPEREGRLNEQFF. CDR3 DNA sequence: TGTGCCAGCAGCCGGGGGCCAGAGCGGGAGGGACGTCTCAATGAGCAGTTCTTC.

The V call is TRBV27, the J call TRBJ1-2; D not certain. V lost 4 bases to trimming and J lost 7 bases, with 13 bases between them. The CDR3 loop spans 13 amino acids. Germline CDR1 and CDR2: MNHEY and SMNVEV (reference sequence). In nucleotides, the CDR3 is TGTGCCAGCAGTTCAAGATGGGGAGGTGGCTACACCTTC. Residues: CASSSRWGGGYTF.

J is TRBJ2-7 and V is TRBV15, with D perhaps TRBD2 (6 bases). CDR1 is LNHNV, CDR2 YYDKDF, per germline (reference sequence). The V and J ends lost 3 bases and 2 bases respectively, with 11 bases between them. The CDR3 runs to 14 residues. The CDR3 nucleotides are TGTGCCACCAGCAGGGAGGGCCTAACCTACGAGCAGTACTTC. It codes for CATSREGLTYEQYF.

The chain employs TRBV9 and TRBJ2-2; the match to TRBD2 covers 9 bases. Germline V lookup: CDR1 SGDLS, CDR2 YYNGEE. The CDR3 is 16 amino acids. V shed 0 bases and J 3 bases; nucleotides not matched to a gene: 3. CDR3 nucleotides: TGTGCCAGCAGCGTAGAATTAGCGGGAGACACCGGGGAGCTGTTTTTT. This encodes CASSVELAGDTGELFF.

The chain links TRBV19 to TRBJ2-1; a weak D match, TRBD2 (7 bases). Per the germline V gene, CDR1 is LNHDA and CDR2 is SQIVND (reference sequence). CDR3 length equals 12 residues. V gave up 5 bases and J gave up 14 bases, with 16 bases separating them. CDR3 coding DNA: TGTGCCAGTAGTCCCCGGGGGGCAGGGAAGTTCTTC. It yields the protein CASSPRGAGKFF.

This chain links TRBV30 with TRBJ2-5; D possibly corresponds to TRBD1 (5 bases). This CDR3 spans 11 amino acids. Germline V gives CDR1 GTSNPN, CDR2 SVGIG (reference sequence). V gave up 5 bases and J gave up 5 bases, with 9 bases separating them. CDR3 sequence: CAWGASETQYF. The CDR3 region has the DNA TGTGCCTGGGGGGCCTCGGAGACCCAGTACTTC.

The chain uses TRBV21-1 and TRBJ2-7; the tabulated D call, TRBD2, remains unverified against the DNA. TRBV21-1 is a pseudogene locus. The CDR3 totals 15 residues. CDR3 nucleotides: TGTGCCAGCAGCAAACTAGCGGGAAATTACTACGAGCAGTACTTC. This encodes CASSKLAGNYYEQYF.

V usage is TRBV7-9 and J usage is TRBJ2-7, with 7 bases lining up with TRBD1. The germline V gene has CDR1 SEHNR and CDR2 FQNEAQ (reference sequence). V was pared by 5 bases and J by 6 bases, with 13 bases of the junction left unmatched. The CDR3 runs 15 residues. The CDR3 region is CASSISGTVLIEQYF. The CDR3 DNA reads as TGTGCCAGCAGCATATCCGGGACAGTCCTCATCGAGCAGTACTTC.

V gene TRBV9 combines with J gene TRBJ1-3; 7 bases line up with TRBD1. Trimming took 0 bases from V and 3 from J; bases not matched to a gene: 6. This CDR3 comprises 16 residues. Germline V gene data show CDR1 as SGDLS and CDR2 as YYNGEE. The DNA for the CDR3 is TGTGCCAGCAGCGTAGAATTGACAGGGATTGGAAACACCATATATTTT. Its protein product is CASSVELTGIGNTIYF.

The CDR3 loop reads CASTFDRVNTGELFF. The CDR3 region has the DNA TGTGCCAGCACCTTCGACAGGGTCAATACCGGGGAGCTGTTTTTT. This sequence joins TRBV28 and TRBJ2-2; 7 bases fit TRBD1. Germline loops: CDR1 MDHEN, CDR2 SYDVKM. The CDR3 spans 15 residues. Unmatched junction bases numbered 10, after V lost 7 bases and J lost 5 bases.

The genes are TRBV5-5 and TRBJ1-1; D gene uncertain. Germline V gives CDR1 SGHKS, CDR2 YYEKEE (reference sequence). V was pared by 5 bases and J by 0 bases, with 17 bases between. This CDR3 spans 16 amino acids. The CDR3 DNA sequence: TGTGCCAGCAGTTTACAGTCTACATCAATGAACACTGAAGCTTTCTTT. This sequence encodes CASSLQSTSMNTEAFF.

CDR3 residues: CASSIDRSAFGEKLFF. CDR3 in DNA: TGTGCCAGTAGTATAGATCGGTCCGCCTTCGGTGAAAAACTGTTTTTT. The gene calls are TRBV19 and TRBJ1-4; unclear D gene. The CDR3 contains 16 residues. In germline, CDR1 is LNHDA, CDR2 SQIVND (reference sequence). V was cut by 0 bases and J by 7 bases, with 15 bases left in between.

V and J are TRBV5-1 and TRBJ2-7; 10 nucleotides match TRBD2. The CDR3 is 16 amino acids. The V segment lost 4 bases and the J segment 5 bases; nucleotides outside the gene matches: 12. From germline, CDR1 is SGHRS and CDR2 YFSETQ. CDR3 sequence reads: CASSTPSSGSPNEQYF. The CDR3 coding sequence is TGCGCCAGCAGCACTCCGTCTAGCGGGAGTCCCAACGAGCAGTACTTC.